The clone carrying this T cell receptor beta chain has a handful of counts. For TCRbeta, the library was prepared with unique molecular identifiers. TCRdb analysed the PCR reads with MiXCR anew, one entry per CDR3 protein. The sample carries about 360,000 distinct CDR3 sequences, more than 10% recorded once. CDR1 MDHEN and CDR2 SYDVKM come from the germline V gene. The ends were cut back, 7 bases at V and 4 bases at J, with 13 bases in the middle. The CDR3 runs to 13 residues. This entry belongs to a study of T-cell reconstitution after alpha-beta-depleted transplantation in children. The receptor was derived from a human donor who donated a stem cell graft to a child with Fanconi anemia. The material was PBMCs, obtained from the stem cell graft. The chain uses TRBV28 and TRBJ1-2; D may be TRBD1 (6 bases). The CDR3 nucleotides read TGTGCCAGCAACACCGACAGGTCCTATGGCTACACCTTC. This sequence encodes CASNTDRSYGYTF.